This T cell receptor beta chain derives from a study of cytomegalovirus exposure and HLA in healthy donors. The PCR made use of 60 Vbeta and 13 Jbeta primers. The method was immunoSEQ multiplex PCR; TCRdb's version includes in-frame clones alone and lacks a portion of them. The table has about 200,000 clones, 85% seen once; the top ten hold less than 2.5%. This clone came up a few times. Its specificity is not known. The study's findings and limits: V- and J-gene trimming of TCR beta was linked (in a later analysis) to a missense DCLRE1C variant. The availability of immune exposure information extended only to CMV serostatus. Earlier results showed most TCR beta V segments being productive about 87% or about 30% of the time. The study labeled 164 TCR beta chains cytomegalovirus-associated.

V was shortened by 4 bases and J by 1 base, with 14 bases between the two germline ends. The CDR3 is 17 amino acids. The germline V gene encodes CDR1 MGHRA and CDR2 YSYEKL. The sequenced sample was PBMCs. V usage is TRBV4-1 and J usage is TRBJ2-6; D perhaps matches TRBD1 (5 bases). The receptor was derived from a woman in her forties or fifties in good health and CMV-seronegative. CDR3 in DNA: TGCGCCAGCAGCCTTTGGGGCCTGGGGTCTGGGGCCAACGTCCTGACTTTC. It specifies CASSLWGLGSGANVLTF.